What follows are 9 T cell receptor beta chains derived from one specimen sequenced in a study of human T cells and chemical hapten exposure. Time point defined: patch test 1, 2 weeks after DPC sensitization. Treatment indicated: therapeutic diphenylcyclopropenone sensitization with weekly scalp DPC. TCRdb reprocessed the RACE reads with MiXCR, giving one entry per CDR3 protein. In the table there are fewer than 500,000 distinct CDR3 sequences, around 4.8% of which are singletons. The sequenced sample was whole blood, obtained in connection with sensitization to the hapten diphenylcyclopropenone (DPC). The source of these receptors is a woman between 50 and 59 years old with alopecia areata. Some clones in this sample may be carry-over from other donors' samples.

This clonotype was found a few times. The chain couples TRBV6-5 to TRBJ1-1; tentatively, D is TRBD1 (5 bases). CDR3 length: 14 amino acids. Trimming pared 4 bases from V and 3 bases from J, leaving 12 bases between. Germline V gives CDR1 MNHEY, CDR2 SVGAGI. DNA of the CDR3: TGTGCCAGCAGTTGGACACGGCAAGACACTGAAGCTTTCTTT. Encoded protein: CASSWTRQDTEAFF.

This clonotype was recorded many times. This rearrangement joins TRBV2 to TRBJ1-1, with TRBD1 as a possible D gene (5 bases). The germline V and J ends were trimmed by 3 bases and 4 bases, with 9 bases remaining between them. This CDR3 has 13 residues. Germline V gives CDR1 SNHLY, CDR2 FYNNEI. The chain's CDR3 is CASSDRALTEAFF. The CDR3 DNA reads TGTGCCAGCAGTGACAGGGCGCTCACTGAAGCTTTCTTT.

This clonotype was seen many times. The chain recombines TRBV19 with TRBJ2-7, with TRBD2 identical over 8 bases. Per the germline V gene, CDR1 is LNHDA and CDR2 is SQIVND (reference sequence). The CDR3 contains 15 residues. V lost 3 bases, J lost 3 bases, and 7 bases stayed unmatched. The CDR3 DNA reads as TGTGCCAGTAGTATCTCAGAGGCGGGGGGCTACGAGCAGTACTTC. It is translated as CASSISEAGGYEQYF.

The table lists this clonotype with a few counts. V is TRBV9 and J is TRBJ2-4, with 10 bases that match TRBD2. CDR1 is SGDLS and CDR2 is YYNGEE in the germline V gene. V shed 0 bases, J shed 5 bases, and the junction held 14 bases outside the gene matches. This CDR3 comprises 19 residues. The CDR3 protein is CASSVEAGGPSSAQNIQYF. The CDR3 nucleotides are TGTGCCAGCAGCGTAGAAGCGGGGGGGCCCTCTTCTGCCCAAAACATTCAGTACTTC.

This clonotype came up many times. CDR3 coding DNA: TGTGCCAGCAGTTCGGGACTAGCGGTCTACAATGAGCAGTTCTTC. It yields the protein CASSSGLAVYNEQFF. This chain joins TRBV5-8 and TRBJ2-1, with 11 positions matching TRBD2. The CDR3 length is 15 residues. Germline CDR1 reads SGHTS; CDR2 reads YDEGEE. The V gene end was trimmed by 5 bases and the J gene end by 3 bases; junction bases not matched to a gene: 4. Full variable domain (rest looked up from reference TRBV5-8 and TRBJ2-1): EAGVTQSPTHLIKTRGQQATLRCSPISGHTSVYWYQQALGLGLQFLLWYDEGEERNRGNFPPRFSGRQFPNYSSELNVNALELEDSALYLCASSSGLAVYNEQFFGPGTRLTVL.

This clonotype was found many times. The rearrangement joins TRBV10-3 to TRBJ2-3, with 10 bases identical to TRBD2. There are 15 residues in the CDR3. The J segment lost 0 bases and the V segment lost 3 bases, leaving 0 bases of the junction unmatched. The germline V gene has CDR1 ENHRY and CDR2 SYGVKD. The CDR3 sequence: CAISELAGSTDTQYF. CDR3 sequence (DNA): TGTGCCATCAGTGAACTAGCGGGAAGCACAGATACGCAGTATTTT.

This clonotype was picked up many times. The chain uses TRBV11-2 and TRBJ1-1; D is ambiguous. The CDR3 length is 11 residues. The ends were cut back, 1 base at V and 11 bases at J, with 8 bases in the middle. Germline V gene sequence: CDR1 SGHAT, CDR2 FQNNGV. The CDR3 spells CASSLGRVAFF. The CDR3 nucleotides read TGTGCCAGCAGCTTAGGCAGAGTGGCTTTCTTT.

This clonotype was detected ten times or more. The chain uses TRBV11-2 and TRBJ2-3; TRBD2 agrees at 7 bases. The germline V gene has CDR1 SGHAT and CDR2 FQNNGV. This CDR3 contains 16 residues. The V and J ends lost 6 bases and 8 bases, in that order; junction bases with no gene match: 17. Here the CDR3 DNA reads TGTGCCAGCAGGGTCCCCGGGCGGGGGTTTGGGGTTACGCAGTATTTT. It yields the protein CASRVPGRGFGVTQYF.

This clonotype turned up a few times. The J gene is TRBJ1-5, the V gene TRBV24-1, with 8 bases aligning to TRBD1. CDR1 and CDR2 (germline): KGHDR, SFDVKD. Trimming removed 5 bases from V and 2 bases from J; junction bases left unmatched: 4. CDR3 size: 15 residues. The CDR3 region is CATSGPGQGNQPQHF. CDR3 nucleotide sequence: TGTGCCACCAGTGGTCCGGGACAGGGCAATCAGCCCCAGCATTTT.